The 18 T cell receptor beta chains given below trace back to one sample, sequenced in a study of beta chain features in type 1 diabetes listed by TCRdb under 2018. The method behind the library was the immunoSEQ multiplex PCR assay. All of the isolated RNA was reverse transcribed with the High Capacity cDNA Reverse Transcription Kit, so expressed TCRB transcripts were sequenced. TCRdb stores this immuneACCESS table with in-frame sequences only. Part of the clones is absent; in the studies checked, under half of the shortfall reflects unresolved V genes, and no reason is known for the rest. This sample comprises about 900,000 clones, 15% to 20% of them detected only once. Clones ranked in the top ten supply 0.023% of the sample. The sequenced sample was naive CD4+ T cells from blood. Interpreted using the paper, the cell subset or site label stands for: true naive CD4+ T cells. The source is a woman aged 18-30 years in good health.

This clone has a handful of counts. Its ends do not fully match the called genes, so a read error is possible. The V call is TRBV7-9, the J call TRBJ2-5, with 12 bases aligning to TRBD2. Looked up from germline, CDR1 is SEHNR and CDR2 is FQNEAQ (reference sequence). This CDR3 spans 14 amino acids. The CDR3 protein is CASSLAGGPETQYF. The CDR3 coding sequence is TGTGCCAGCAGCCTAGCGGGAGGGCCTGAGACCCAGTACTTC.

There are a few counts of this clone. CDR3 in DNA: TGCGCCAGCAGCCTTATCTCTGGGGCCAACGTCCTGACTTTC. Protein product: CASSLISGANVLTF. V is TRBV4-1 and J is TRBJ2-6; D not resolved. Deletions cut 4 bases from V and 0 bases from J, with 4 bases between. Germline lookup yields CDR1 MGHRA and CDR2 YSYEKL. This CDR3 comprises 14 residues.

This clone came up a few times. The chain links TRBV15 to TRBJ2-1; D uncertain. Germline CDR1 reads LNHNV; CDR2 reads YYDKDF (reference sequence). Deletions cut 0 bases from V and 1 base from J, with 7 bases between. The CDR3 consists of 15 residues. Here the CDR3 DNA reads TGTGCCACCAGCAGAGATCCGGCGTCCTACAATGAGCAGTTCTTC. It encodes CATSRDPASYNEQFF.

CDR3 DNA: TGTGCCAGCAGCGTCGGGACAGACTCTAGCACAGATACGCAGTATTTT. Protein sequence: CASSVGTDSSTDTQYF. The chain uses TRBV9 and TRBJ2-3, with 7 nucleotides matching TRBD1. Germline lookup yields CDR1 SGDLS and CDR2 YYNGEE. V lost 2 bases, J lost 0 bases, and 6 bases stayed unmatched. The CDR3 has 16 residues.

This clone was seen more than once but under ten times. The chain employs TRBV4-2 and TRBJ2-7, with unresolved D. Trimming cost V 0 bases and J 2 bases, with 14 bases left between them. CDR1 is LGHNA, CDR2 YNFKEQ, per germline. The CDR3 consists of 16 residues. CDR3 protein: CASSQDAGPLAYEQYF. The CDR3 nucleotides are TGTGCCAGCAGCCAAGACGCAGGCCCCCTCGCCTACGAGCAGTACTTC.

The rearrangement links TRBV6-1 to TRBJ2-7; 7 bases match TRBD1. After removal of 6 bases from V and 2 bases from J, the junction contained 7 bases not matched to a gene. CDR1 is MNHNS, CDR2 SASEGT, per germline. The CDR3 sequence is 14 residues long. This CDR3 is CASRGGQVTYEQYF. Here the CDR3 DNA reads TGTGCCAGCAGGGGTGGACAGGTTACCTACGAGCAGTACTTC.

The chain is built from TRBV7-2 and TRBJ1-1, with a weak D call TRBD1 (5 bases). CDR3 size: 13 residues. V was cut by 5 bases and J by 3 bases, with 10 bases left in between. Germline assignment: CDR1 SGHTA and CDR2 FQGNSA. The CDR3 coding sequence is TGTGCCAGCAGCCCCAGGGTAGACACTGAAGCTTTCTTT. Its translation is CASSPRVDTEAFF.

A word on this clone: This same CDR3 is encoded by further DNA sequences in the sample. The CDR3 here is CASSLGQSYEQYF. The CDR3 bases are TGCGCCAGCAGCTTGGGACAATCATACGAGCAGTACTTC. The genes are TRBV5-1 and TRBJ2-7; unclear D gene. Trimming left V 0 bases short and J 4 bases short, with 8 bases between. The CDR3 spans 13 residues. Per germline, CDR1 SGHRS and CDR2 YFSETQ.

This chain connects TRBV7-9 to TRBJ2-1; a weak D match, TRBD1 (6 bases). Germline loops: CDR1 SEHNR, CDR2 FQNEAQ (reference sequence). This CDR3 is built from 17 residues. V lost 5 bases to trimming and J lost 0 bases, with 17 bases between them. The CDR3 nucleotides are TGTGCCAGCAGCCCTCTAGGGGGAATTACCTCCTACAATGAGCAGTTCTTC. Translating it yields CASSPLGGITSYNEQFF.

The rearrangement uses TRBV7-2 and TRBJ2-5, with 8 bases matching TRBD2. The J segment lost 5 bases and the V segment lost 1 base, leaving 9 bases of the junction unmatched. The CDR3 extends over 16 amino acids. CDR1 and CDR2 from the germline V gene are SGHTA and FQGNSA. The CDR3 bases are TGTGCCAGCAGCTTAGTATCGGGAGGGCCGGGGGAGACCCAGTACTTC. Protein: CASSLVSGGPGETQYF.

The CDR3 DNA sequence: TGTGCCAGCTCACCCCCGGGCCGCCTCACAGATACGCAGTATTTT. It specifies CASSPPGRLTDTQYF. The chain carries TRBV18 and TRBJ2-3; D remains unclear. The CDR3 consists of 15 residues. CDR1 is KGHSH, CDR2 LQKENI, per germline. The germline V and J ends were trimmed by 3 bases and 2 bases, with 12 bases remaining between them.

V and J are TRBV5-6 and TRBJ2-1, with D perhaps matching TRBD2 (7 bases). The CDR3 sequence is 16 residues long. Germline V gives CDR1 SGHDT, CDR2 YYEEEE. Trimming cost V 4 bases and J 6 bases, with 20 bases left between them. CDR3 nucleotide sequence: TGTGCCAGCAGCACATGGCGGGGGCCCGTGGGCAATGAGCAGTTCTTC. Amino acid sequence: CASSTWRGPVGNEQFF.

This clone was detected only a few times. V and J are TRBV5-1 and TRBJ2-1, with D tentatively TRBD2 (5 bases). Trimming cost V 2 bases and J 3 bases, with 9 bases left between them. The germline gives CDR1 SGHRS, CDR2 YFSETQ. The CDR3 loop spans 14 amino acids. The CDR3 spells CASSFSRDYNEQFF. The CDR3 DNA is TGCGCCAGCAGCTTTTCCCGGGACTACAATGAGCAGTTCTTC.

This clone has only a few counts. The CDR3 here is CASSLGAGTGGNQPQHF. The CDR3 bases are TGTGCCAGCAGCTTGGGTGCGGGGACAGGGGGTAATCAGCCCCAGCATTTT. V usage is TRBV5-6 and J usage is TRBJ1-5; 11 positions match TRBD1. Germline CDR1 SGHDT, CDR2 YYEEEE. Trimming cost V 0 bases and J 4 bases; bases outside gene matches: 6. This CDR3 has 17 residues. The variable domain in full, completed from reference TRBV5-6 and TRBJ1-5, reads DAGVTQSPTHLIKTRGQQVTLRCSPKSGHDTVSWYQQALGQGPQFIFQYYEEEERQRGNFPDRFSGHQFPNYSSELNVNALLLGDSALYLCASSLGAGTGGNQPQHFGDGTRLSIL.

This clone has a handful of counts. The V and J genes are TRBV5-1 and TRBJ2-5; D is unclear. Germline V gives CDR1 SGHRS, CDR2 YFSETQ. This CDR3 has 15 residues. V was shortened by 4 bases and J by 5 bases, with 18 bases between the two germline ends. CDR3 protein: CASSPTGRSPETQYF. As DNA, the CDR3 is TGCGCCAGCAGCCCAACTGGGCGCTCCCCGGAGACCCAGTACTTC.

The CDR3 is CATSSGPDYTGELFF. The CDR3 coding sequence is TGTGCCACCAGCAGCGGCCCGGATTATACCGGGGAGCTGTTTTTT. This chain connects TRBV15 to TRBJ2-2; D is undetermined. The CDR3 length is 15 residues. V lost 3 bases and J lost 5, with 13 bases in between. The V gene's germline CDR1 is LNHNV and CDR2 YYDKDF (reference sequence).

Note on this clone: The same CDR3 can be traced to other DNA sequences in this sample. The gene calls are TRBV18 and TRBJ2-5; TRBD1 is a possible D gene (5 bases). V lost 2 bases to trimming and J lost 2 bases, with 9 bases between them. CDR3 length: 14 amino acids. Germline CDR1 is KGHSH and CDR2 is LQKENI. CDR3 in DNA: TGTGCCAGCTCACCAGGAAGGGGTCAAGAGACCCAGTACTTC. It specifies CASSPGRGQETQYF.

CDR3 nucleotides: TGCAGCGTTGTAGGTCACGAAGAGACCCAGTACTTC. Its translation is CSVVGHEETQYF. This chain links TRBV29-1 with TRBJ2-5; D is ambiguous. Germline V CDR1 and CDR2: SQVTM, ANQGSEA. The CDR3 covers 12 residues. Trimming removed 4 bases from V and 3 bases from J, with 9 bases in between.